This T cell receptor (beta chain) was obtained from a study of blood T cell repertoires in COVID-19. The CDR3 sequence is 15 residues long. Germline lookup yields CDR1 SGHNT and CDR2 YYREEE (reference sequence). Trimming left V 6 bases short and J 4 bases short, with 17 bases between. Original data processing: From reference gene primer amplification, estimates of nucleated cell counts were derived. The data were produced by immunoSEQ multiplex PCR, yet TCRdb's version contains in-frame clones alone and is incomplete. The V and J calls and clone size come from that table; D and trimming were worked out from the DNA. This table has around 70,000 clones, roughly nine tenths appearing once.

This receptor was identified in a man of 80 years or more with acute or convalescent COVID-19. The material sequenced was peripheral blood. The chain uses TRBV5-4 and TRBJ2-1; tentative D call: TRBD2 (7 bases). CDR3 sequence (DNA): TGTGCCAGCACCTCGGGGGGCGGCCTTTACAATGAGCAGTTCTTC. This sequence encodes CASTSGGGLYNEQFF.